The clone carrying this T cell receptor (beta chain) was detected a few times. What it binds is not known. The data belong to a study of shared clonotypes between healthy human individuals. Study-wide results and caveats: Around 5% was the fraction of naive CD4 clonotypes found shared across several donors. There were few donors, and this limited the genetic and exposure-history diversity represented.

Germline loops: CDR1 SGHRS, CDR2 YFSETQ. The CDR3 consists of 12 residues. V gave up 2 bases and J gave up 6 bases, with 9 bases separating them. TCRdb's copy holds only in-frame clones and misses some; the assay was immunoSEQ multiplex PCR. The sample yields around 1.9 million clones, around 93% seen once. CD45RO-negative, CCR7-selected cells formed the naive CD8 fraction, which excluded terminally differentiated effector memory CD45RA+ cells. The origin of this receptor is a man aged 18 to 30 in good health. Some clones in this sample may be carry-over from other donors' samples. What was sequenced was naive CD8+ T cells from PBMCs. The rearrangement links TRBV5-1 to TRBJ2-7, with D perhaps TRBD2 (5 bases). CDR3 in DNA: TGCGCCAGCAGCTTCCAAGGGAGCGAGCAGTACTTC. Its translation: CASSFQGSEQYF. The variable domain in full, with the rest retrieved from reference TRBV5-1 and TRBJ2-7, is KAGVTQTPRYLIKTRGQQVTLSCSPISGHRSVSWYQQTPGQGLQFLFEYFSETQRNKGNFPGRFSGRQFSNSRSEMNVSTLELGDSALYLCASSFQGSEQYFGPGTRLTVT.